These 4 T cell receptor beta chains were sequenced from one sample in a study of T cells after yellow fever vaccination. Via MiXCR, TCRdb re-called the 5' RACE reads, giving one row per CDR3 protein. This table has approximately 330,000 distinct CDR3 sequences, over 3.5% appearing once. Material: PBMCs, obtained 5 days after the yellow fever booster vaccination. The receptors come from a man aged 18 to 35 who received the YFV17D yellow fever vaccine.

V usage is TRBV20-1 and J usage is TRBJ2-7; TRBD2 is a possible D gene (5 bases). The V end was cut by 6 bases, the J end by 3 bases, with 15 bases between. The length of the CDR3 is 13 residues. Germline lookup yields CDR1 DFQATT and CDR2 SNEGSKA (reference sequence). This chain's CDR3 is CSATTNRGYEQYF. DNA of the CDR3: TGCAGTGCCACCACTAATCGGGGCTACGAGCAGTACTTC.

The chain combines TRBV5-4 with TRBJ2-5; the D call may be TRBD1 or TRBD2 (6 bases each). The CDR3 loop spans 15 amino acids. Germline loops: CDR1 SGHNT, CDR2 YYREEE (reference sequence). V gave up 2 bases and J gave up 4 bases, with 15 bases separating them. The CDR3, as DNA: TGTGCCAGCAGCTTACGGGGGCAGGGCGGAGAGACCCAGTACTTC. Translation gives CASSLRGQGGETQYF.

There are a few counts of this clonotype. This chain joins TRBV12-3 or TRBV12-4 and TRBJ1-6, with D possibly being TRBD1 (5 bases). Trimming stripped 6 bases from V and 7 bases from J, with 16 bases between. The CDR3 extends over 15 amino acids. CDR3 nucleotide sequence: TGTGCCAGCAGCTCCCAGGGTTCCGTGAATTCACCCCTCCACTTT. It yields the protein CASSSQGSVNSPLHF.

The rearrangement joins TRBV12-5 to TRBJ2-3; 8 positions agree with TRBD1. Germline CDR1 LGHNT, CDR2 FRNRAP. CDR3 size: 17 residues. V trimming: 0 bases; J trimming: 5 bases; junction bases outside the gene matches: 10. CDR3 sequence reads: CASGLVPPGQGKDTQYF. DNA of the CDR3: TGTGCTAGTGGTTTGGTACCCCCCGGACAGGGCAAAGATACGCAGTATTTT.